This T cell receptor (beta chain) was identified in a study of shared clonotypes between healthy human individuals. Whole-study findings and limits: Generally, naive subsets (rather than memory subsets) showed larger estimated richness. Incomplete sequencing of sorted subsets was indicated by rarefaction despite large depth.

This CDR3 spans 14 amino acids. Looked up from germline, CDR1 is MNHNS and CDR2 is SASEGT. J gave up 0 bases and V 6 bases, and 5 bases lay outside the gene matches. Among the donors, all were Caucasian adults who lived in Nashville, Tennessee. Original handling: Filtering differed since immunoSEQ provided only junctions, with no quality scores. Assay used: immunoSEQ multiplex PCR; TCRdb lists only in-frame clones, some missing. V and J calls and clone size come straight from that table; D and trimming were deduced from the DNA. The top ten clones hold approximately 1.5% of a sample with 950,000 to 1,100,000 clones, roughly 80% of them seen once. With respect to this clone: Its target is not known.

The receptor comes from a man younger than 35 in good health. V gene TRBV6-1 combines with J gene TRBJ2-7; 7 bases line up with TRBD1. Input material: memory CD4+ T cells sorted from blood. Subset: CD45RA-negative fraction. CDR3 sequence reads: CASRDRSSSYEQYF. The CDR3 DNA reads as TGTGCCAGCAGGGACAGGTCTAGCTCCTACGAGCAGTACTTC.